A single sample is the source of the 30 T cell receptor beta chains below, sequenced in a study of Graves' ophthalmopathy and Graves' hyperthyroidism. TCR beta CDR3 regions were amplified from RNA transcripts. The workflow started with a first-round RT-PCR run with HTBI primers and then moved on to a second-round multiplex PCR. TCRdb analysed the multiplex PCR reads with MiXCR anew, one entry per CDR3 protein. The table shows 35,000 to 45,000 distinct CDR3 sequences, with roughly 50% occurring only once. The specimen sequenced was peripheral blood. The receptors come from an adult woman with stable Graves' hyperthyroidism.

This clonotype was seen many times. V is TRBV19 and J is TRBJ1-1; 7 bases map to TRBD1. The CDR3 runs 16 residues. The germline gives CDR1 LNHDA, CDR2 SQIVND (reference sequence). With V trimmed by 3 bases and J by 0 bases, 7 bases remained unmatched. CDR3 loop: CASSILTGSMNTEAFF. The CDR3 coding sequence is TGTGCCAGTAGTATCTTGACAGGGAGCATGAACACTGAAGCTTTCTTT.

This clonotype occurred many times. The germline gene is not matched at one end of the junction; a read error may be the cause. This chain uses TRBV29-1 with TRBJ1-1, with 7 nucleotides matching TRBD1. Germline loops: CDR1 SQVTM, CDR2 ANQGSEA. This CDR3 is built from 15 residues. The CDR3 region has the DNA TGCAGCGTTGACGCCGGATCTGGGACAGAGGAAGAAGGTTTCTTT. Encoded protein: CSVDAGSGTEEEGFF.

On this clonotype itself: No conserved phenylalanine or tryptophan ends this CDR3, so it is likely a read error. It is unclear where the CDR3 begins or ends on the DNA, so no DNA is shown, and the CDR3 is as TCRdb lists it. CDR3: CASRYGPGQLGDGCTL. The chain combines TRBV19 with TRBJ1-2; the table gives TRBD1 as D, unverified against the DNA. 16 amino acids form the CDR3, both terminal residues included. Germline-derived CDR1 and CDR2 are LNHDA and SQIVND (reference sequence).

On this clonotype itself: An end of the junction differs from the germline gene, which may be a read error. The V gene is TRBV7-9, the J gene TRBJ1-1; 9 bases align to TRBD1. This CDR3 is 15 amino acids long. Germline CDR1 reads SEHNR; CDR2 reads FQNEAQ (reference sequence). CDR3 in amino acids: CASSLGGTGNTEALF. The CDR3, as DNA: TGTGCCAGCAGCTTGGGGGGGACAGGGAACACTGAAGCTCTCTTT.

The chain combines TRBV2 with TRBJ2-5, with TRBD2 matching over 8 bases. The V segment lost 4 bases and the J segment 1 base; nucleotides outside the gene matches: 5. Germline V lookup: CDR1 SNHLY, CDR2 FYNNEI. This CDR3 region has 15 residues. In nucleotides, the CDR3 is TGTGCCAGCAGTGGGAGACTAGCGTTCCAAGAGACCCAGTACTTC. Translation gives CASSGRLAFQETQYF.

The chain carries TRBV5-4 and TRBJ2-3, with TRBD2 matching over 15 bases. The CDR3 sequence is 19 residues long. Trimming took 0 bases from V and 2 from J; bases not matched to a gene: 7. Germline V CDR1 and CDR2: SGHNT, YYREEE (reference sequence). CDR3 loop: CASSLGSGLAGGFTDTQYF. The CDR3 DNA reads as TGTGCCAGCAGCTTGGGGTCGGGACTAGCGGGAGGATTCACAGATACGCAGTATTTT.

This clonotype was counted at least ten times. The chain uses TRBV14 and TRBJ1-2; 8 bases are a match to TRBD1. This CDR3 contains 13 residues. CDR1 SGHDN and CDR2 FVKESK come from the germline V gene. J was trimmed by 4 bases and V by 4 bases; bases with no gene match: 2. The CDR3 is CASSPGQGYGYTF. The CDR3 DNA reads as TGTGCCAGCAGCCCCGGACAGGGCTATGGCTACACCTTC.

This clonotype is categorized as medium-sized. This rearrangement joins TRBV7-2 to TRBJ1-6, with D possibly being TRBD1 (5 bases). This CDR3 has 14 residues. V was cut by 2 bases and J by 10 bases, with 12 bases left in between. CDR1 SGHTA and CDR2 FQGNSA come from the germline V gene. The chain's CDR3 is CASSLQGRGSPLHF. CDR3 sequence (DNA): TGTGCCAGCAGCTTACAGGGAAGAGGCTCACCCCTCCACTTT.

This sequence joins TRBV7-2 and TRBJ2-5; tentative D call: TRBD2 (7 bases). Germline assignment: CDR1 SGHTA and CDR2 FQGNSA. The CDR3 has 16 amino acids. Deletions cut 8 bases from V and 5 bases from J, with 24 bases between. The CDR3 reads CASAPGGGSSKETQYF. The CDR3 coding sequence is TGTGCCAGCGCACCTGGGGGCGGGAGCAGTAAGGAGACCCAGTACTTC.

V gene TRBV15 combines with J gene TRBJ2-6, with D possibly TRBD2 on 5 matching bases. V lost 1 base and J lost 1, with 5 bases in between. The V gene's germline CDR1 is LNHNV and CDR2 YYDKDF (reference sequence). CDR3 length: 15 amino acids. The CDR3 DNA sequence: TGTGCCACCAGCAGAGCGGGGTCTGGGGCCAACGTCCTGACTTTC. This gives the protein CATSRAGSGANVLTF.

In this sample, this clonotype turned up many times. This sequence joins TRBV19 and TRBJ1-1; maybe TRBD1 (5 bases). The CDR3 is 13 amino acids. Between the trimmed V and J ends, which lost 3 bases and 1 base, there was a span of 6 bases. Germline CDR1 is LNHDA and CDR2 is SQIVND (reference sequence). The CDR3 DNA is TGTGCCAGTAGTATGACAGCGAACACTGAAGCTTTCTTT. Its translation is CASSMTANTEAFF.

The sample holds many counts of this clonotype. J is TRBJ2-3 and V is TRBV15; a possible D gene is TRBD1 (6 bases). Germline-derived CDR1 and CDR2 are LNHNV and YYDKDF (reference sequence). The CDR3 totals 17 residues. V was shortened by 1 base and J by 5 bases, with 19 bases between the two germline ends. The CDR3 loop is CATSRVTLTGIRDTQYF. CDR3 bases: TGTGCCACCAGCAGAGTTACGTTGACAGGTATTCGAGATACGCAGTATTTT.

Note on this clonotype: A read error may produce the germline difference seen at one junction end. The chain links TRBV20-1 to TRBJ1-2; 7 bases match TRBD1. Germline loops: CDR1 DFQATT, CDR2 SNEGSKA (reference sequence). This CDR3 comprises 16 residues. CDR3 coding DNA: TGCGGTGCTAGAGAGTGGGCTACAGGGGTCGGGTATGGCTACGCCTTC. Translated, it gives CGAREWATGVGYGYAF.

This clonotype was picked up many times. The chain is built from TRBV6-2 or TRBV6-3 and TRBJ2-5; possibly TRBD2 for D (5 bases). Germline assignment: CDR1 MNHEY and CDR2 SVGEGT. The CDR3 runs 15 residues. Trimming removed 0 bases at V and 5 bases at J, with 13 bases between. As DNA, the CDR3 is TGTGCCAGCAGTTACTCGACGTCGGGATTGGAGACCCAGTACTTC. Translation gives CASSYSTSGLETQYF.

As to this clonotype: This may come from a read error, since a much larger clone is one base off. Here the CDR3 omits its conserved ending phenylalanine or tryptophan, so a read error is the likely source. Written as DNA, the CDR3 is TGTGCCAGCTCACCATCTAGAGCCAACTCTGGAAACACCATATATTCT. Its protein is CASSPSRANSGNTIYS. The chain employs TRBV18 and TRBJ1-3; no clear D. The germline V gene encodes CDR1 KGHSH and CDR2 LQKENI. CDR3 size: 16 residues. The V gene lost 2 bases and the J gene lost 0 bases, with 11 bases spanning the gap.

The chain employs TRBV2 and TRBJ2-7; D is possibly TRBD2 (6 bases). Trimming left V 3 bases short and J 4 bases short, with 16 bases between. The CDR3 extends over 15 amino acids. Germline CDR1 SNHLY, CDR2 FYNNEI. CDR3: CASSDMGAGSYEQYF. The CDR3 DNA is TGTGCCAGCAGTGATATGGGAGCGGGTTCGTACGAGCAGTACTTC.

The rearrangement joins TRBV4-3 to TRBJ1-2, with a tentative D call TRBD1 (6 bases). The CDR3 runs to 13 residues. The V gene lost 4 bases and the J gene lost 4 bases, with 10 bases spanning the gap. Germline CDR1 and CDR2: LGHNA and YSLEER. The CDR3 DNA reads TGCGCCAGCAGCCTACAGGGAGCCTATGGCTACACCTTC. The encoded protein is CASSLQGAYGYTF.

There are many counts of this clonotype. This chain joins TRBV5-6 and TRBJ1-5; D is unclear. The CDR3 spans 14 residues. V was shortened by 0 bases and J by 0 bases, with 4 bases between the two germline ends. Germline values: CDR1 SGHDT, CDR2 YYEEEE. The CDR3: CASSLASSNQPQHF. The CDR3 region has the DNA TGTGCCAGCAGCTTGGCCAGTAGCAATCAGCCCCAGCATTTT.

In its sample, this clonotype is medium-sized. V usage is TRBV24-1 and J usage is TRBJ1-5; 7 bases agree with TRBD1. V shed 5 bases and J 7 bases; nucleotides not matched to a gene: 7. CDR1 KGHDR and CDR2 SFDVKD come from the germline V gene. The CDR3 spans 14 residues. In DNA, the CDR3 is TGTGCCACCAGTGGTACAGGGGTGGAGCAGCCCCAGCATTTT. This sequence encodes CATSGTGVEQPQHF.

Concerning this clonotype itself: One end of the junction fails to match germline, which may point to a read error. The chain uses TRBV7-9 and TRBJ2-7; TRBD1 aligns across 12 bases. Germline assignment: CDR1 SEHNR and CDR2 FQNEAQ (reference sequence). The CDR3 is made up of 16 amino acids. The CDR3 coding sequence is TGTGCCAGCAGCTCAAACCCCGGGACAGGGGGCTACGATCAGTACTTC. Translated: CASSSNPGTGGYDQYF. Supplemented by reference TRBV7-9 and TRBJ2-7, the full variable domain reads DTGVSQNPRHKITKRGQNVTFRCDPISEHNRLYWYRQTLGQGPEFLTYFQNEAQLEKSRLLSDRFSAERPKGSFSTLEIQRTEQGDSAMYLCASSSNPGTGGYDQYFGPGTRLTVT.

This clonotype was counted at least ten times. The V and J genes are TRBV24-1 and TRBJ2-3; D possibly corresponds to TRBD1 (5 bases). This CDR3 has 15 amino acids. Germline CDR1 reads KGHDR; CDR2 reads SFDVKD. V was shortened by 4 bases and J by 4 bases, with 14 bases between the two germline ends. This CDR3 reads CATSEIRGRSDTQYF. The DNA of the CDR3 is TGTGCCACCAGTGAGATTAGGGGAAGGTCAGATACGCAGTATTTT.

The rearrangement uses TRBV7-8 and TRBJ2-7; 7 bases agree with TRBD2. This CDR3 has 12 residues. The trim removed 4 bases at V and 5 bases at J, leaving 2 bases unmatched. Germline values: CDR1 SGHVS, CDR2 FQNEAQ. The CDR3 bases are TGTGCCAGCAGCTCCCGGGGGGACGAGCAGTACTTC. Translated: CASSSRGDEQYF.

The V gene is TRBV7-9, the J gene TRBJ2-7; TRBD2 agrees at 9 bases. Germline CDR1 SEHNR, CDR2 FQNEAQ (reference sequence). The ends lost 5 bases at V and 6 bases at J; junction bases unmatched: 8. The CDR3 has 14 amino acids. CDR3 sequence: CASSAFSGSLEQYF. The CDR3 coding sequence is TGTGCCAGCAGCGCCTTTAGCGGGAGCCTCGAGCAGTACTTC.

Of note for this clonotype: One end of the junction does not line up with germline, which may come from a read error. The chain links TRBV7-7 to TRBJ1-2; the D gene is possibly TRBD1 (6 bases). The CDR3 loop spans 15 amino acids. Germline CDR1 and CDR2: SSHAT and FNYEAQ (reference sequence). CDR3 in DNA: TGTGCTAGCAGCTTAGAGGGGGACGGACTCTATGGCTACACCTTC. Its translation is CASSLEGDGLYGYTF. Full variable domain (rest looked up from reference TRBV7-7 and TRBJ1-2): GAGVSQSPRYKVTKRGQDVTLRCDPISSHATLYWYQQALGQGPEFLTYFNYEAQPDKSGLPSDRFSAERPEGSISTLTIQRTEQRDSAMYRCASSLEGDGLYGYTFGSGTRLTVV.

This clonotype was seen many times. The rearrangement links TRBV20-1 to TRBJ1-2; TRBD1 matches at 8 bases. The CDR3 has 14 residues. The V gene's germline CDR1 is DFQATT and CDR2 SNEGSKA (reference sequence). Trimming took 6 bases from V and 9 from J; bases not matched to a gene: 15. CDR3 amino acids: CSAPNTDRVERYTF. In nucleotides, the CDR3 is TGCAGTGCCCCCAACACGGACAGGGTTGAACGCTACACCTTC.

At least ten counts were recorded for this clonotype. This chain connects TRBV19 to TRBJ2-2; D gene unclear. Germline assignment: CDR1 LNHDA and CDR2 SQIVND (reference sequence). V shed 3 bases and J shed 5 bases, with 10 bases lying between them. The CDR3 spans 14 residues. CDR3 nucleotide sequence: TGTGCCAGTAGTATTGACCTCGAGACCGGGGAGCTGTTTTTT. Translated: CASSIDLETGELFF. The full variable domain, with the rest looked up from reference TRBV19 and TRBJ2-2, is DGGITQSPKYLFRKEGQNVTLSCEQNLNHDAMYWYRQDPGQGLRLIYYSQIVNDFQKGDIAEGYSVSREKKESFPLTVTSAQKNPTAFYLCASSIDLETGELFFGEGSRLTVL.

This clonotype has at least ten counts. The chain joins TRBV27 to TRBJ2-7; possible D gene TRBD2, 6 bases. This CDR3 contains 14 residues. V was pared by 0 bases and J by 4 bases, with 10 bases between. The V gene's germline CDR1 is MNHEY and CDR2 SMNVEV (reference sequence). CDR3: CASSLSSGRYEQYF. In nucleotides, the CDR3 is TGTGCCAGCAGTTTATCTTCAGGGAGGTACGAGCAGTACTTC.

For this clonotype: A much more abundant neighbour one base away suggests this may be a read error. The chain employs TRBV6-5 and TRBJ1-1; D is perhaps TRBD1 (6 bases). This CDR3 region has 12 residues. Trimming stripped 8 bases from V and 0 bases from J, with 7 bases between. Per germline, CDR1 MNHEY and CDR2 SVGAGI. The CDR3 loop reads CASGQLNTEAFF. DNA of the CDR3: TGTGCCAGCGGACAGCTGAACACTGAAGCTTTCTTT.

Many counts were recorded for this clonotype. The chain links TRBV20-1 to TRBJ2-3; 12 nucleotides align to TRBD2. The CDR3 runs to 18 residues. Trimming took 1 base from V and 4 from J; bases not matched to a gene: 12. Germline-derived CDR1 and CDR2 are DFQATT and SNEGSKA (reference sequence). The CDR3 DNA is TGCAGTGCTAGAGGGCTAGCGGGAGGGTTAACTGTCCCAGATACGCAGTATTTT. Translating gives CSARGLAGGLTVPDTQYF.

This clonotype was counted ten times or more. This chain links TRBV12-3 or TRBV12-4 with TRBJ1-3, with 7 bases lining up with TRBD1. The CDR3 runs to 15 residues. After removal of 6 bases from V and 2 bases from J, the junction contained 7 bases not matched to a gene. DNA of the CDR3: TGTGCCAGCAGCCGCAGGGGGGCAACTGGAAACACCATATATTTT. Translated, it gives CASSRRGATGNTIYF.